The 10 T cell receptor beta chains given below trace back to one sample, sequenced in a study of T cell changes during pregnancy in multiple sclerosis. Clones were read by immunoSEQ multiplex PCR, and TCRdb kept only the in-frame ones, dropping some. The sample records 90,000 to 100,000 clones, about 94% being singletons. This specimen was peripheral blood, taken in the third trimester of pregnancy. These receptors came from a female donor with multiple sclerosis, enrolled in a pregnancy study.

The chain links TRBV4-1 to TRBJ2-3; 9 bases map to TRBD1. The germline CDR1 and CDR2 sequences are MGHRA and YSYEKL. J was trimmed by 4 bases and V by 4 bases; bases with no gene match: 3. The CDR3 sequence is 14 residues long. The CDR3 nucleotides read TGCGCCAGCAGCCCTCGGACAGGGGCAGATACGCAGTATTTT. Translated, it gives CASSPRTGADTQYF.

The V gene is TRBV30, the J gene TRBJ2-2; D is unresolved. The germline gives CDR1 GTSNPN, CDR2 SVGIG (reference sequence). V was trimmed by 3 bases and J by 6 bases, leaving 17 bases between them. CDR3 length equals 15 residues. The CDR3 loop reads CAWRLIGKSAGELFF. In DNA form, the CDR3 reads TGTGCCTGGAGACTGATTGGTAAATCTGCCGGGGAGCTGTTTTTT.

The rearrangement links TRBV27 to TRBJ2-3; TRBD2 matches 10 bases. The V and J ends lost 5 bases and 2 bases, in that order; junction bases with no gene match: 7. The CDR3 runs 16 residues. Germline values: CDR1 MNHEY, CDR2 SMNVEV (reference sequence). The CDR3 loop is CASSLLAGAVTDTQYF. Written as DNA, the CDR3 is TGTGCCAGCAGTCTCCTAGCGGGAGCGGTCACAGATACGCAGTATTTT.

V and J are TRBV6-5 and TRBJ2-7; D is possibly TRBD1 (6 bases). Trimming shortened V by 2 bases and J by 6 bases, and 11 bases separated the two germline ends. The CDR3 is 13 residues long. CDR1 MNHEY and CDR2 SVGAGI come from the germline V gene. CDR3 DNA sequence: TGTGCCAGCAGTTACCTTCAGGGGAGCGAGCAGTACTTC. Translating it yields CASSYLQGSEQYF.

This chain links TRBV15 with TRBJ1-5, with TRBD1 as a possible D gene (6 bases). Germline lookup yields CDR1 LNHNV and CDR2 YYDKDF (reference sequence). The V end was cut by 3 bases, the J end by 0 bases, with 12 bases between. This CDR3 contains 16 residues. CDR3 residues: CATSSDRYDSNQPQHF. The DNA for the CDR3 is TGTGCCACCAGCAGCGACAGGTACGATAGCAATCAGCCCCAGCATTTT.

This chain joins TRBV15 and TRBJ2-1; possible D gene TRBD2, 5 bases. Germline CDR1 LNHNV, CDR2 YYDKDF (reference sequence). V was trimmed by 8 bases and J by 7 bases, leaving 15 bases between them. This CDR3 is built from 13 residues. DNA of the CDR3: TGTGCCACCGGGCTAGCTAAGTTGAATGAGCAGTTCTTC. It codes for CATGLAKLNEQFF. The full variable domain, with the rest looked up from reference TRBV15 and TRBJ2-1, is DAMVIQNPRYQVTQFGKPVTLSCSQTLNHNVMYWYQQKSSQAPKLLFHYYDKDFNNEADTPDNFQSRRPNTSFCFLDIRSPGLGDTAMYLCATGLAKLNEQFFGPGTRLTVL.

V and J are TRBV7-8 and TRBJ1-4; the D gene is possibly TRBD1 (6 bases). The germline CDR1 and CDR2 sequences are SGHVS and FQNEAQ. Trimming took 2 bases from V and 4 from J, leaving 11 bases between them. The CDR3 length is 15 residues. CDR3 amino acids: CASSLWGQRNEKLFF. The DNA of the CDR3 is TGTGCCAGCAGCTTATGGGGACAACGTAATGAAAAACTGTTTTTT.

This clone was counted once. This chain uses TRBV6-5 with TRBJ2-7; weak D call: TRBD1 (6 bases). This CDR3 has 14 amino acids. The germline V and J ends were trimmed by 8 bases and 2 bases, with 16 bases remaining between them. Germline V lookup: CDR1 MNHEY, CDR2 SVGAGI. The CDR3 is CASHEPGQTYEQYF. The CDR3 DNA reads TGTGCCAGCCACGAACCTGGACAGACCTACGAGCAGTACTTC.

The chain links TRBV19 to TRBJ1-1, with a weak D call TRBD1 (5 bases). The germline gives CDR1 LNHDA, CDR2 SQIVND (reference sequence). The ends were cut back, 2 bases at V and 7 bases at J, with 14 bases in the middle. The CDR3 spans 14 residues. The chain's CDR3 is CASSILQATNEAFF. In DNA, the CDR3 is TGTGCCAGTAGTATATTACAGGCAACCAATGAAGCTTTCTTT.

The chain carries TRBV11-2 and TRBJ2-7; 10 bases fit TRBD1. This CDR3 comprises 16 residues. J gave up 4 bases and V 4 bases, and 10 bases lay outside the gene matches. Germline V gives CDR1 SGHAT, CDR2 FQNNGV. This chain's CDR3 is CASSYVGQGGRYEQYF. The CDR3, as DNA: TGTGCCAGCAGCTACGTAGGACAGGGGGGCAGGTACGAGCAGTACTTC.